The rows below give T cell receptor beta chains drawn from one sample of a study of Graves' ophthalmopathy and Graves' hyperthyroidism. TCRdb fed the multiplex PCR reads into MiXCR, producing one record per CDR3 protein. The table lists around 1.1 million distinct CDR3 sequences, about 40% of them singletons. Sample: peripheral blood or thyroid tissue (not recorded which). These receptors were obtained from an adult man with Graves' hyperthyroidism. The CDR3 runs from the conserved cysteine through the conserved F or W. Fields, in order: D gene, clone size, V gene, J gene, CDR3 protein, CDR3 DNA. A D gene is named only where the DNA matches it firmly. Only some rows state a clone size, as once, few, many or a class for expanded clones.

>NA|NA|TRBV29-1|TRBJ2-5
CSVLLNQGGGETQYF
TGCAGCGTGCTACTCAATCAGGGCGGAGGAGAGACCCAGTACTTC
>NA|NA|TRBV10-3|TRBJ2-6
CAGSFSGANVLTF
TGTGCCGGCTCTTTCTCCGGGGCCAACGTCCTGACTTTC
>NA|NA|TRBV19|TRBJ2-2
CATSGTPNTGELFF
TGTGCCACATCCGGGACACCGAACACCGGGGAGCTGTTTTTT
>NA|many|TRBV20-1|TRBJ1-4
CSAREGGEKLFF
TGCAGTGCTAGGGAAGGAGGTGAAAAACTGTTTTTT
>TRBD1|NA|TRBV10-3|TRBJ2-3
CATLQGARTDTQYF
TGTGCCACCTTACAGGGGGCGAGGACAGATACGCAGTATTTT
>NA|NA|TRBV12-3/TRBV12-4|TRBJ2-2
CASSYSTSLLRTGELFF
TGTGCCAGCAGTTACTCGACTAGTCTGCTTCGCACCGGGGAGCTGTTTTTT
>NA|many|TRBV20-1|TRBJ1-1
CSAGTRAEAFF
TGCAGTGCGGGGACACGCGCTGAAGCTTTCTTT
>NA|few|TRBV5-6|TRBJ2-5
CASSFMSATQETQYF
TGTGCCAGCAGCTTTATGTCGGCAACTCAAGAGACCCAGTACTTC
>NA|NA|TRBV10-3|TRBJ2-7
CAIRDVRREQYF
TGTGCCATCAGAGACGTCCGGCGCGAGCAGTACTTC
>NA|many|TRBV20-1|TRBJ2-7
CSAQGGPPSYEQYF
TGCAGTGCTCAAGGCGGGCCCCCATCCTACGAGCAGTACTTC
>TRBD2|NA|TRBV29-1|TRBJ2-5
CRPRGGLGETQYF
TGCAGGCCCCGTGGGGGACTAGGAGAGACCCAGTACTTC
>TRBD2|NA|TRBV4-2|TRBJ2-5
CASSHLAGGLQETQYF
TGTGCCAGCAGCCACCTAGCGGGGGGGCTGCAAGAGACCCAGTACTTC
>NA|many|TRBV19|TRBJ1-5
CASSIEDNQPQHF
TGTGCCAGTAGTATTGAGGACAATCAGCCCCAGCATTTT
>NA|many|TRBV28|TRBJ2-6
CASRWMGSGNVLTF
TGTGCCAGCAGGTGGATGGGCTCTGGCAACGTCCTGACTTTC
>NA|few|TRBV12-3/TRBV12-4|TRBJ2-2
CASSFTVAGELFF
TGTGCCAGCAGTTTTACAGTGGCCGGGGAGCTGTTTTTT
>NA|many|TRBV7-9|TRBJ2-7
CASSLRDGYYEQYF
TGTGCCAGCAGCTTAAGGGACGGATACTACGAGCAGTACTTC
>NA|many|TRBV9|TRBJ1-1
CASSVGWWHLNTEAFF
TGTGCCAGCAGCGTAGGGTGGTGGCATCTGAACACTGAAGCTTTCTTT
>NA|many|TRBV7-9|TRBJ1-4
CASSSRATNEKLFF
TGTGCCAGCAGCTCGCGAGCAACTAATGAAAAACTGTTTTTT
>NA|many|TRBV2|TRBJ1-1
CASSGAARGNTEAFF
TGTGCCAGCAGTGGGGCGGCTAGAGGGAACACTGAAGCTTTCTTT
>NA|NA|TRBV25-1|TRBJ2-7
CAKIVRSGTGLDEQYF
TGTGCCAAGATCGTGAGGTCGGGGACAGGACTAGACGAGCAGTACTTC
>TRBD1|NA|TRBV7-8|TRBJ1-2
CASSSRTGGTAGGYTF
TGTGCCAGCAGCTCCCGGACAGGGGGTACCGCTGGCGGCTACACCTTC
>NA|NA|TRBV20-1|TRBJ2-7
CSAIGGMAFGEQYF
TGCAGTGCTATCGGCGGGATGGCCTTTGGGGAGCAGTACTTC
>NA|many|TRBV10-3|TRBJ1-5
CAISSGQHNQPQHF
TGTGCCATCAGTTCCGGACAGCACAATCAGCCCCAGCATTTT
>TRBD1|NA|TRBV12-3/TRBV12-4|TRBJ2-5
CASSWGQLQETQYF
TGTGCCAGCAGCTGGGGACAGCTCCAAGAGACCCAGTACTTC
>NA|NA|TRBV29-1|TRBJ2-7
CSASGVDPLSYEQYF
TGCAGCGCCAGCGGCGTGGATCCGCTCTCCTACGAGCAGTACTTC
>NA|many|TRBV29-1|TRBJ2-7
CSVDGNGYEQYF
TGCAGCGTTGACGGGAATGGCTACGAGCAGTACTTC
>TRBD2|few|TRBV10-3|TRBJ2-7
CASTAPGTTDEQYF
TGTGCCAGCACCGCCCCTGGGACTACAGACGAGCAGTACTTC
>NA|few|TRBV5-5|TRBJ2-7
CASRGGGFVEQYF
TGTGCCAGCAGGGGGGGGGGCTTTGTGGAGCAGTACTTC
>NA|few|TRBV11-2|TRBJ2-7
CASSKRIEVSGTYEQYF
TGTGCCAGCAGCAAAAGAATAGAGGTCTCTGGAACCTACGAGCAGTACTTC
>NA|few|TRBV20-1|TRBJ1-1
CSKLGRANTEAFF
TGCTCCAAACTGGGCAGGGCGAACACTGAAGCTTTCTTT
>NA|many|TRBV5-1|TRBJ1-1
CASSLGRPARVTEAFF
TGCGCCAGCAGCTTGGGCCGGCCCGCCAGGGTCACTGAAGCTTTCTTT
>TRBD1|few|TRBV7-3|TRBJ1-2
CASSSTPGQRYGYTF
TGTGCCAGCAGCTCAACTCCGGGACAGCGATATGGCTACACCTTC
>TRBD2|NA|TRBV6-6|TRBJ2-7
CASSPPSSSGYEQYF
TGTGCCAGCAGCCCCCCCAGCTCTAGCGGGTACGAGCAGTACTTC
>NA|many|TRBV29-1|TRBJ1-1
CSVYGGPTNTEAFF
TGCAGCGTTTACGGAGGACCTACGAACACTGAAGCTTTCTTT
>NA|few|TRBV29-1|TRBJ1-6
CSVVGGALHF
TGCAGCGTTGTAGGGGGGGCCCTCCACTTT
>TRBD1|NA|TRBV10-3|TRBJ1-5
CAISERPGQGGQPQHF
TGTGCCATCAGTGAGCGACCGGGACAGGGCGGGCAGCCCCAGCATTTT
>TRBD2|NA|TRBV4-1|TRBJ2-5
CASSLAGKSETQYF
TGCGCCAGCAGTCTAGCGGGGAAATCAGAGACCCAGTACTTC
>TRBD1|NA|TRBV4-1|TRBJ2-7
CASSSPTGYYEQYF
TGCGCCAGCAGCTCCCCGACAGGGTACTACGAGCAGTACTTC
>NA|few|TRBV9|TRBJ2-2
CASSVAGGMKTGELFF
TGTGCCAGCAGCGTAGCTGGAGGGATGAAGACCGGGGAGCTGTTTTTT
>NA|NA|TRBV20-1|TRBJ1-3
CSLTRGSSGNTTYF
TGCAGCCTCACGCGCGGTAGCTCTGGGAACACCACATATTTT
>TRBD1|few|TRBV19|TRBJ1-1
CASNLRDRSEAFF
TGTGCCAGTAACCTTAGGGACAGGAGTGAAGCTTTCTTT
>NA|few|TRBV16|TRBJ1-1
CASSQNGPDTEAFF
TGTGCCAGCAGCCAAAACGGTCCGGACACTGAAGCTTTCTTT
>TRBD1|once|TRBV7-2|TRBJ1-5
CASSQETGGNQPQHF
TGTGCCAGCAGCCAAGAGACAGGGGGGAATCAGCCCCAGCATTTT
>NA|NA|TRBV28|TRBJ2-7
CASRDTANEQYF
TGTGCCAGCAGGGACACTGCCAACGAGCAGTACTTC
>NA|few|TRBV29-1|TRBJ1-1
CSEGKGGREAFF
TGCAGCGAGGGGAAGGGCGGCCGTGAAGCTTTCTTT
>NA|NA|TRBV5-1|TRBJ2-5
CASSIGTARETQYF
TGCGCCAGCAGCATTGGGACGGCAAGAGAGACCCAGTACTTC
>NA|NA|TRBV10-2|TRBJ1-2
CASSERAGDGYTF
TGCGCCAGCAGTGAGAGGGCCGGCGATGGCTACACCTTC
>NA|NA|TRBV14|TRBJ1-4
CASSHRLRTNEKLFF
TGTGCCAGCAGCCACCGACTTAGGACTAATGAAAAACTGTTTTTT
>TRBD1|many|TRBV20-1|TRBJ1-6
CSARGLGQGNNSPLHF
TGCAGTGCTAGAGGTTTGGGACAGGGTAATAATTCACCCCTCCACTTT
>NA|many|TRBV29-1|TRBJ2-2
CSVAIPGVGGELFF
TGCAGCGTTGCAATTCCGGGGGTGGGCGGGGAGCTGTTTTTT
>NA|once|TRBV11-1|TRBJ2-3
CASSLSGFPDTQYF
TGTGCCAGCAGCCTGTCAGGGTTTCCAGATACGCAGTATTTT
>NA|few|TRBV4-1|TRBJ2-5
CASRFTGEYQETQYF
TGCGCCAGCAGGTTCACAGGAGAGTACCAAGAGACCCAGTACTTC